One sample yielded the 21 T cell receptor beta chains listed below, sequenced in a study of blood T cell repertoires in COVID-19. Libraries were prepared by immunoSEQ multiplex PCR; TCRdb keeps only in-frame clonotypes and omits some of them. The table records about 140,000 clones, about 77% of them present only once. Sequencing was carried out using peripheral blood. These receptors came from a woman aged 50 to 60 with active or convalescent COVID-19.

The chain employs TRBV5-6 and TRBJ2-7; D is unclear. Germline V gives CDR1 SGHDT, CDR2 YYEEEE. This CDR3 region has 14 residues. Trimming stripped 1 base from V and 2 bases from J, with 10 bases between. The CDR3, as DNA: TGTGCCAGCAGCTTGTTTAACGGAGCCTACGAGCAGTACTTC. Its protein is CASSLFNGAYEQYF.

This rearrangement joins TRBV13 to TRBJ2-1; tentatively, D is TRBD2 (6 bases). V was cut by 2 bases and J by 5 bases, with 13 bases left in between. This CDR3 spans 15 amino acids. Germline V gives CDR1 PRHDT, CDR2 FYEKMQ (reference sequence). The DNA for the CDR3 is TGTGCCAGCAGCTTATGGTGGCTAGCGAACAATGAGCAGTTCTTC. This sequence encodes CASSLWWLANNEQFF.

The chain recombines TRBV18 with TRBJ2-7; 7 nucleotides line up with TRBD2. With V trimmed by 2 bases and J by 3 bases, 4 bases remained unmatched. There are 14 residues in the CDR3. Looked up from germline, CDR1 is KGHSH and CDR2 is LQKENI. The CDR3 nucleotides read TGTGCCAGCTCACCAGCCGGACTAGTCTACGAGCAGTACTTC. It translates to CASSPAGLVYEQYF.

The J gene is TRBJ2-1, the V gene TRBV20-1, with a tentative D call TRBD1 (5 bases). V lost 3 bases and J 0 bases, leaving 12 bases between the germline ends. In germline, CDR1 is DFQATT, CDR2 SNEGSKA (reference sequence). The CDR3 totals 15 residues. Written as DNA, the CDR3 is TGCAGTGCTAGTGACTCTGACAGCTCCTACAATGAGCAGTTCTTC. This translates into CSASDSDSSYNEQFF.

The gene calls are TRBV19 and TRBJ2-7; D may be TRBD2 (5 bases). CDR1 and CDR2 from the germline V gene are LNHDA and SQIVND (reference sequence). Trimming stripped 1 base from V and 1 base from J, with 8 bases between. The CDR3 runs 14 residues. CDR3 loop: CASSIGRGSYEQYF. CDR3 bases: TGTGCCAGTAGTATAGGCCGGGGTTCCTACGAGCAGTACTTC.

The rearrangement joins TRBV10-2 to TRBJ1-1; 7 nucleotides align to TRBD1. The germline V gene encodes CDR1 WSHSY and CDR2 SAAADI. This CDR3 is 14 amino acids long. J gave up 0 bases and V 8 bases, and 6 bases lay outside the gene matches. CDR3 sequence (DNA): TGCGCCAGCTTGCGGACAGGTATGAACACTGAAGCTTTCTTT. Translating it yields CASLRTGMNTEAFF.

This chain joins TRBV30 and TRBJ1-3; TRBD1 is a possible D gene (6 bases). Germline V CDR1 and CDR2: GTSNPN, SVGIG (reference sequence). The CDR3 length is 16 residues. V lost 3 bases and J 2 bases, leaving 17 bases between the germline ends. The CDR3 protein is CAWSLGGAQTGNTIYF. Here the CDR3 DNA reads TGTGCCTGGAGCCTGGGGGGGGCGCAAACTGGAAACACCATATATTTT.

This chain uses TRBV4-3 with TRBJ1-2, with TRBD1 matching 7 bases. V shed 3 bases and J 3 bases; nucleotides not matched to a gene: 4. CDR1 is LGHNA and CDR2 is YSLEER in the germline V gene. CDR3 length equals 14 residues. The CDR3 loop reads CASSQYGQDYGYTF. CDR3 coding DNA: TGCGCCAGCAGCCAGTACGGACAGGACTATGGCTACACCTTC.

This clone has more than one count but fewer than ten. This chain links TRBV21-1 with TRBJ2-2; TRBD2 was called by the table and not checked on the DNA. TRBV21-1 is designated a pseudogene. The CDR3 is 14 amino acids. CDR3 coding DNA: TGTGCCAGCAGCAAAGATGACTATATAGGGGAGCTGTTTTTT. Its protein is CASSKDDYIGELFF.

The V gene is TRBV28, the J gene TRBJ1-2; maybe TRBD1 (5 bases). V was cut by 2 bases and J by 7 bases, with 14 bases left in between. The CDR3 spans 14 residues. Germline CDR1 and CDR2: MDHEN and SYDVKM. CDR3 nucleotide sequence: TGTGCCAGCAGTTTAGGCGCACAGGCCCGTGGCTACACCTTC. This encodes CASSLGAQARGYTF.

The chain uses TRBV7-2 and TRBJ2-7, with 12 bases fitting TRBD2. V trimming: 6 bases; J trimming: 2 bases; junction bases outside the gene matches: 5. The CDR3 has 15 residues. The germline V gene encodes CDR1 SGHTA and CDR2 FQGNSA. The DNA for the CDR3 is TGTGCCAGCAGTTCAACTAGCGGGAGGACCTACGAGCAGTACTTC. This encodes CASSSTSGRTYEQYF.

V and J are TRBV28 and TRBJ2-1, with 13 bases aligning to TRBD2. V gave up 6 bases and J gave up 5 bases; unmatched junction bases: 7. Germline V gene data show CDR1 as MDHEN and CDR2 as SYDVKM. This CDR3 has 16 residues. As DNA, the CDR3 is TGTGCCAGCAGCCCCCAACTAGCGGGAGGGGACAATGAGCAGTTCTTC. This gives the protein CASSPQLAGGDNEQFF.

The chain carries TRBV18 and TRBJ1-1, with a possible D match to TRBD1 (5 bases). Germline V gives CDR1 KGHSH, CDR2 LQKENI. The CDR3 runs 15 residues. V was shortened by 5 bases and J by 1 base, with 14 bases between the two germline ends. The CDR3 coding sequence is TGTGCCAGCTCATACCAGGGTAAAGGGAACACTGAAGCTTTCTTT. This translates into CASSYQGKGNTEAFF.

Only a few counts were recorded for this clone. The chain uses TRBV29-1 and TRBJ2-5; 7 nucleotides align to TRBD1. The ends lost 7 bases at V and 4 bases at J; junction bases unmatched: 6. Germline CDR1 SQVTM, CDR2 ANQGSEA. This CDR3 has 12 amino acids. CDR3 sequence (DNA): TGCAGCGCAGACAGGGCGGGAGAGACCCAGTACTTC. Translation gives CSADRAGETQYF.

This sequence joins TRBV28 and TRBJ2-1; the match to TRBD2 covers 8 bases. V lost 7 bases to trimming and J lost 4 bases; unmatched junction nucleotides: 12. The CDR3 loop spans 16 amino acids. Germline CDR1 is MDHEN and CDR2 is SYDVKM. CDR3 nucleotide sequence: TGTGCCAGCAAGGGACTAGGCTCTTGGGGTTACAATGAGCAGTTCTTC. The encoded protein is CASKGLGSWGYNEQFF. Together with reference TRBV28 and TRBJ2-1, the CDR3 gives the full variable domain: DVKVTQSSRYLVKRTGEKVFLECVQDMDHENMFWYRQDPGLGLRLIYFSYDVKMKEKGDIPEGYSVSREKKERFSLILESASTNQTSMYLCASKGLGSWGYNEQFFGPGTRLTVL.

This sequence joins TRBV28 and TRBJ2-3; tentatively, D is TRBD2 (6 bases). This CDR3 contains 15 residues. Germline V gene lookup returns CDR1 MDHEN and CDR2 SYDVKM. Trimming cost V 5 bases and J 2 bases, with 14 bases left between them. CDR3 sequence reads: CASSLGGGLTDTQYF. The CDR3 region has the DNA TGTGCCAGCAGTCTCGGGGGAGGACTCACAGATACGCAGTATTTT.

This chain joins TRBV7-9 and TRBJ2-7, with a possible D match to TRBD2 (6 bases). There are 14 residues in the CDR3. V shed 1 base and J shed 3 bases, with 10 bases lying between them. Germline V CDR1 and CDR2: SEHNR, FQNEAQ (reference sequence). CDR3 protein: CASSLGGENYEQYF. The CDR3 DNA reads as TGTGCCAGCAGCTTAGGCGGGGAAAACTACGAGCAGTACTTC.

This sequence joins TRBV2 and TRBJ2-1; 8 nucleotides line up with TRBD2. After removal of 6 bases from V and 0 bases from J, the junction contained 7 bases not matched to a gene. The CDR3 covers 16 residues. Per germline, CDR1 SNHLY and CDR2 FYNNEI. The CDR3 spells CASREIAGSSYNEQFF. The CDR3, as DNA: TGTGCCAGCAGGGAGATAGCGGGGAGCTCCTACAATGAGCAGTTCTTC.

The rearrangement links TRBV29-1 to TRBJ2-7; 7 bases line up with TRBD1. Germline CDR1 and CDR2: SQVTM and ANQGSEA. This CDR3 region has 10 residues. With V trimmed by 6 bases and J by 7 bases, 3 bases remained unmatched. CDR3 region: CSVRDREQYF. Here the CDR3 DNA reads TGCAGCGTCAGGGACAGAGAGCAGTACTTC.

The CDR3 spells CASSFSLAGSSNEQFF. CDR3 in DNA: TGTGCCAGCAGCTTTTCACTAGCGGGAAGCTCCAATGAGCAGTTCTTC. This chain joins TRBV7-3 and TRBJ2-1; 10 bases match TRBD2. The ends lost 3 bases at V and 6 bases at J; junction bases unmatched: 8. The germline gives CDR1 SGHTA, CDR2 FQGTGA. The CDR3 has 16 residues.

This clone appeared a single time. The J gene is TRBJ2-4, the V gene TRBV6-2 or TRBV6-3; 12 bases are a match to TRBD2. Germline CDR1 reads MNHEY; CDR2 reads SVGEGT. V dropped 5 bases and J dropped 9; count of bases not matched to a gene: 11. The CDR3 consists of 16 residues. DNA for the CDR3: TGTGCCAGCAGTCCCGGGACTAGCGGGCGGACAATCATTCAGTACTTC. Amino acid sequence: CASSPGTSGRTIIQYF.